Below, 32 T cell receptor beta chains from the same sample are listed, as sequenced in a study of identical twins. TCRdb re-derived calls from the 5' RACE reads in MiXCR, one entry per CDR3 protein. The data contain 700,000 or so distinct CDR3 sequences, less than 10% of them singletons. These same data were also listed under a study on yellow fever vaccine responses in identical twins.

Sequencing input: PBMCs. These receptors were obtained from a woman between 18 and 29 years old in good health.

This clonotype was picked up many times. CDR3 DNA: TGTGCCAGCAGCCCTGTGGAGGGAGCTAATGAAAAACTGTTTTTT. This translates into CASSPVEGANEKLFF. This chain links TRBV12-3 or TRBV12-4 with TRBJ1-4; no firm D call. V was trimmed by 6 bases and J by 3 bases, leaving 14 bases between them. The CDR3 contains 15 residues.

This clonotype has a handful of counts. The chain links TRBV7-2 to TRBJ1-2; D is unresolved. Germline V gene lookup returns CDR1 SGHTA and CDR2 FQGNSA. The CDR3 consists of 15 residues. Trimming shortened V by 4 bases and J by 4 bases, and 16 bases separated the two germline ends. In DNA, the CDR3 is TGTGCCAGCAGCTCCCGCTCTCCCGGCACCTATGGCTACACCTTC. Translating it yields CASSSRSPGTYGYTF.

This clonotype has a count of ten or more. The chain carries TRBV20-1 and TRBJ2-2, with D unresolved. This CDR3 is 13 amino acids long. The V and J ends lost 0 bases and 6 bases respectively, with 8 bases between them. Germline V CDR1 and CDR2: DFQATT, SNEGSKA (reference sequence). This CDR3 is CSARDLRAGELFF. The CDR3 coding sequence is TGCAGTGCTAGAGATCTTAGGGCCGGGGAGCTGTTTTTT.

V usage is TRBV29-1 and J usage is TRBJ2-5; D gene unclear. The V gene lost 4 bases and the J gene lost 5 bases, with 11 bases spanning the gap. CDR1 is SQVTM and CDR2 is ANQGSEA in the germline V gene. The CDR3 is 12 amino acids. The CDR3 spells CSVAGRLETQYF. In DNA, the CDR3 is TGCAGCGTTGCGGGTAGGCTCGAGACCCAGTACTTC.

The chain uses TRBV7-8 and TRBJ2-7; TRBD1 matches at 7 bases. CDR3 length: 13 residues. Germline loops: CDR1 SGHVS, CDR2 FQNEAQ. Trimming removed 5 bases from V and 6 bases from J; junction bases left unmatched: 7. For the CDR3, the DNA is TGTGCCAGCAGCATCCGCGAGGGGGCCGAGCAGTACTTC. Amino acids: CASSIREGAEQYF.

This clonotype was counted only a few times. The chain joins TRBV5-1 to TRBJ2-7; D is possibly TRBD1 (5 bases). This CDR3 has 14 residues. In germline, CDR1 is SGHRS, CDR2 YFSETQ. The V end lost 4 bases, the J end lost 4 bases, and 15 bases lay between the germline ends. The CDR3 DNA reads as TGCGCCAGCAGCCCGTCCGCTGGGGCTTACGAGCAGTACTTC. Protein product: CASSPSAGAYEQYF.

The CDR3: CASSNFREQYF. The CDR3 bases are TGCGCCAGCAGTAACTTCCGCGAGCAGTACTTC. V gene TRBV5-1 combines with J gene TRBJ2-7, with D uncertain. Trimming left V 5 bases short and J 6 bases short, with 9 bases between. The CDR3 totals 11 residues. Per germline, CDR1 SGHRS and CDR2 YFSETQ.

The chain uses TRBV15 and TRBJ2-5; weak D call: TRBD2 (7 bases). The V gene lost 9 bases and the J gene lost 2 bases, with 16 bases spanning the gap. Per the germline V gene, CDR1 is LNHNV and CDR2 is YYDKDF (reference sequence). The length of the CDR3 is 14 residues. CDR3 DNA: TGTGCCACGGCGCGGGGGCTAGGGCAAGAGACCCAGTACTTC. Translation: CATARGLGQETQYF.

The CDR3 region is CASTPRAPGVGTGELFF. In DNA, the CDR3 is TGTGCCAGCACTCCCCGAGCACCCGGGGTAGGAACCGGGGAGCTGTTTTTT. This chain joins TRBV27 and TRBJ2-2; a weak D match, TRBD2 (5 bases). Germline values: CDR1 MNHEY, CDR2 SMNVEV (reference sequence). The CDR3 loop spans 17 amino acids. The germline V and J ends were trimmed by 7 bases and 5 bases, with 23 bases remaining between them.

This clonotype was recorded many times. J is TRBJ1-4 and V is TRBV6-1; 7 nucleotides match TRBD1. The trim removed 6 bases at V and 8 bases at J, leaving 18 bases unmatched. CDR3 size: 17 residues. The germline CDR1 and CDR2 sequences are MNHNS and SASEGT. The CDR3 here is CASSGGQGGDNREKLFF. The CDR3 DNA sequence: TGTGCCAGCAGCGGTGGGCAGGGGGGGGATAATCGGGAAAAACTGTTTTTT.

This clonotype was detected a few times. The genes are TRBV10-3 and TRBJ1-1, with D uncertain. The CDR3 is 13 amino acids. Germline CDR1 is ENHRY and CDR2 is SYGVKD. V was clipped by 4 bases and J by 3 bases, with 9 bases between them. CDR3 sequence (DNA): TGTGCCATCAGTGGGACTGGGGACACTGAAGCTTTCTTT. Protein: CAISGTGDTEAFF.

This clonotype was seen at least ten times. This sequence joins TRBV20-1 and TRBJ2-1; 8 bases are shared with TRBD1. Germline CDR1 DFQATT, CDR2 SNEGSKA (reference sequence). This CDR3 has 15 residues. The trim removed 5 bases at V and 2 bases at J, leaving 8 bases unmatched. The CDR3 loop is CSAGKTGGTYNEQFF. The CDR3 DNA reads TGCAGTGCTGGCAAAACAGGGGGAACCTACAATGAGCAGTTCTTC.

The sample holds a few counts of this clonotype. In nucleotides, the CDR3 is TGTGCCAGCAGCTTCGGGCCACTTGAGTTCTTC. As protein: CASSFGPLEFF. The chain combines TRBV7-9 with TRBJ2-1, with D uncertain. In germline, CDR1 is SEHNR, CDR2 FQNEAQ (reference sequence). CDR3 length: 11 residues. Trimming left V 3 bases short and J 14 bases short, with 11 bases between.

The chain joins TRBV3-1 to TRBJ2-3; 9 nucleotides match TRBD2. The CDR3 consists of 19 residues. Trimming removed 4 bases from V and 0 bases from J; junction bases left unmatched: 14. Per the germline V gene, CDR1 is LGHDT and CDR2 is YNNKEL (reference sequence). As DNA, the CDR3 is TGTGCCAGCAGCCGAAACCCCGGCGGCGGGGGGGGTAGCACAGATACGCAGTATTTT. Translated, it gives CASSRNPGGGGGSTDTQYF.

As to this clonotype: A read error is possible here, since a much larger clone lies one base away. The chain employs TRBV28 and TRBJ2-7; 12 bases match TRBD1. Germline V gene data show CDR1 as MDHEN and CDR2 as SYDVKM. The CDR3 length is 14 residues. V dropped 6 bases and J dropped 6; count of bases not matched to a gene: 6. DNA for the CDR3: TGTGCCAGCAGATCCGGGACAGGGGGCTCCGAGCAGTACTTC. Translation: CASRSGTGGSEQYF.

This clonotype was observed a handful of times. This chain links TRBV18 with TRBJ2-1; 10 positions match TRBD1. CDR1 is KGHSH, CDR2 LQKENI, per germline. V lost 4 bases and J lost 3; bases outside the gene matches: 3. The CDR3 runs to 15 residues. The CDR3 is CASSHRTGGYNEQFF. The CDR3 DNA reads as TGTGCCAGCTCACACCGGACAGGGGGCTACAATGAGCAGTTCTTC.

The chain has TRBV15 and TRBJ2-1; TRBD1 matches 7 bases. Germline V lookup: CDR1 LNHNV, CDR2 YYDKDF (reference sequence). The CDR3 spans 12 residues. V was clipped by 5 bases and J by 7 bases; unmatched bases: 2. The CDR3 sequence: CATSQTGNEQFF. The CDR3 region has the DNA TGTGCCACCAGCCAGACAGGGAATGAGCAGTTCTTC.

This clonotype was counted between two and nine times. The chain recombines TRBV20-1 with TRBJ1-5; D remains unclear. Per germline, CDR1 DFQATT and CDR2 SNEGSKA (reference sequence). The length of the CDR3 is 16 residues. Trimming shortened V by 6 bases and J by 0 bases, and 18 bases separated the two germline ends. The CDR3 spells CSAAGGRGTSNQPQHF. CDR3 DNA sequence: TGCAGTGCCGCCGGTGGACGGGGAACTAGCAATCAGCCCCAGCATTTT.

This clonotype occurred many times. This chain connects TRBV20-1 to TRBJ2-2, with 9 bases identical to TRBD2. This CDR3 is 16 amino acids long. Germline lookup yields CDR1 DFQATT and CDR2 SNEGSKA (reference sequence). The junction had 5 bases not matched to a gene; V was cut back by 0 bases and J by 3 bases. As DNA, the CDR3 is TGCAGTGCTAGAGATAATGGCGGGGGGGACACCGGGGAGCTGTTTTTT. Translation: CSARDNGGGDTGELFF.

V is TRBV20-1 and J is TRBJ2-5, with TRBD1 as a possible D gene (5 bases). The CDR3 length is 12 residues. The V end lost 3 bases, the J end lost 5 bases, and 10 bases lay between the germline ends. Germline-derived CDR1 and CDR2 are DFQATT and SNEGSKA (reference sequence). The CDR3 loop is CSASAGMETQYF. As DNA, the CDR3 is TGCAGTGCTAGTGCAGGGATGGAGACCCAGTACTTC.

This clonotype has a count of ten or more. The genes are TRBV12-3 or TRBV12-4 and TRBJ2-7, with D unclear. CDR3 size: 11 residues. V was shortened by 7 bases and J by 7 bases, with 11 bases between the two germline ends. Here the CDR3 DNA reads TGTGCCAGCACCCAGAGAGAAGAGCAGTACTTC. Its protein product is CASTQREEQYF.

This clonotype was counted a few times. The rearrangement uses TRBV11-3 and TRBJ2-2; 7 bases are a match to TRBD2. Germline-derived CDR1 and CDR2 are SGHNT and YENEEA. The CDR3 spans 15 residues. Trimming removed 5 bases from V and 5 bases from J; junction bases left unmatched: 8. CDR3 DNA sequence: TGTGCCAGCAGCCTCCTGGGGGGGAATACCGGGGAGCTGTTTTTT. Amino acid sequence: CASSLLGGNTGELFF.

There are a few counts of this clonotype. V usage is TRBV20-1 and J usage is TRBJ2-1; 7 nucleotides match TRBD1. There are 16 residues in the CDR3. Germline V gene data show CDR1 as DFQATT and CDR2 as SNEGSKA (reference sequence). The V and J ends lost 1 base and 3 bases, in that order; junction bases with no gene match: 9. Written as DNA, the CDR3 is TGCAGTGCTAGAGCTAGAGGGGGCTTACGCTACAATGAGCAGTTCTTC. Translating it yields CSARARGGLRYNEQFF.

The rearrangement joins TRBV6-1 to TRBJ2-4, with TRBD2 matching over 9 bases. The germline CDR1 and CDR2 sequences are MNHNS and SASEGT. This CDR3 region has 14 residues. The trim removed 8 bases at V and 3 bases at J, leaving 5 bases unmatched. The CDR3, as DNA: TGTGCCAGCCGCAGCGGGGGGAACAAAAACATTCAGTACTTC. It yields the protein CASRSGGNKNIQYF.

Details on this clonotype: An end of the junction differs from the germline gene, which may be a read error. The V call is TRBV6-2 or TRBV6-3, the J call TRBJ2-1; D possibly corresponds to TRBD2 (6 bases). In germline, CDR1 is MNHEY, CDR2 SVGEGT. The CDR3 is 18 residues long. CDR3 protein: CASSYLGGKALGFEEQLF. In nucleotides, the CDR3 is TGTGCCAGCAGTTACTTGGGCGGGAAGGCGCTAGGATTTGAGGAGCAGCTCTTC.

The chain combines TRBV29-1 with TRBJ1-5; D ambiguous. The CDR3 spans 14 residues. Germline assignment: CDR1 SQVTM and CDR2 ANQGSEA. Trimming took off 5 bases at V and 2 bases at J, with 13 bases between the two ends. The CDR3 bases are TGCAGCGTTCTACCCCCGGGTGGCAATCAGCCCCAGCATTTT. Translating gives CSVLPPGGNQPQHF.

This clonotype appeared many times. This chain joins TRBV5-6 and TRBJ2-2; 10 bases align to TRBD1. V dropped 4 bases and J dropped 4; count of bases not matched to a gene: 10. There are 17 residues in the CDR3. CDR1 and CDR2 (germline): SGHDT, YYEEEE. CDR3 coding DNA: TGTGCCAGCAGCGTGGACGACAGGGGGCGCCCCACCGGGGAGCTGTTTTTT. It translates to CASSVDDRGRPTGELFF. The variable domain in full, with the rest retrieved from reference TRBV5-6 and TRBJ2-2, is DAGVTQSPTHLIKTRGQQVTLRCSPKSGHDTVSWYQQALGQGPQFIFQYYEEEERQRGNFPDRFSGHQFPNYSSELNVNALLLGDSALYLCASSVDDRGRPTGELFFGEGSRLTVL.

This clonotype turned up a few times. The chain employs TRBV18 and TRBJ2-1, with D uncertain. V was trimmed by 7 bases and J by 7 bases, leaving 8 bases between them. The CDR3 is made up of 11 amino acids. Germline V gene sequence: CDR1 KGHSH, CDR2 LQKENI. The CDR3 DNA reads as TGTGCCAGCTTGAGCGAGAATGAGCAGTTCTTC. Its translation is CASLSENEQFF.

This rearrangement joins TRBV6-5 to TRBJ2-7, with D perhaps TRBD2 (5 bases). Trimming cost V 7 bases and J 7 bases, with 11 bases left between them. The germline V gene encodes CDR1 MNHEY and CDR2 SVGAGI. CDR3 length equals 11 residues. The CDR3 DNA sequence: TGTGCCAGCACCGGGGTGGGGGAGCAGTACTTC. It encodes CASTGVGEQYF.

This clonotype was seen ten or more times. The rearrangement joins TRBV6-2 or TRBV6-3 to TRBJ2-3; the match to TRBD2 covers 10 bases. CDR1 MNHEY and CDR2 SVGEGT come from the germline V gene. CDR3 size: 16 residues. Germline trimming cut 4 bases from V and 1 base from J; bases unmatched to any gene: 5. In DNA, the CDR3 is TGTGCCAGCAGTTCGCCAGCGGGAGGGGGCACAGATACGCAGTATTTT. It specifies CASSSPAGGGTDTQYF.

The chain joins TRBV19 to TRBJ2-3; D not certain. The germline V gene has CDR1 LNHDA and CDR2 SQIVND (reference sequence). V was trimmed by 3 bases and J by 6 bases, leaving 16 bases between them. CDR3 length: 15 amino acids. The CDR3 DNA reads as TGTGCCAGTAGTATTGCAGGTCCTAGAGTGGATACGCAGTATTTT. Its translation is CASSIAGPRVDTQYF.

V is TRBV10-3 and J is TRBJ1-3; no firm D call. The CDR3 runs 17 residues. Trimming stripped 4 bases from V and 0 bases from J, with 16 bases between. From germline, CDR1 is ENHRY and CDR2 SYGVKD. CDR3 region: CAISGPGAPVSGNTIYF. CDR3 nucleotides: TGTGCCATCAGTGGACCGGGAGCCCCTGTCTCTGGAAACACCATATATTTT.